Sequencing of this TCR beta chain was carried out in a study of shared clonotypes between healthy human individuals. Study results and caveats: In this cohort, only blood was sampled, and tissue repertoires likely differ.

As to this clone: Antigen specificity is unknown.

The V and J ends lost 5 bases and 6 bases, in that order; junction bases with no gene match: 7. Germline CDR1 is SGHTA and CDR2 is FQGTGA. This CDR3 region has 16 residues. Clones were read by immunoSEQ multiplex PCR, and TCRdb kept only the in-frame ones, dropping some. The sample has about 1,500,000 clones; over 95% are singletons. The chain carries TRBV7-3 and TRBJ2-2; 12 bases line up with TRBD2. Sequenced material: naive CD4+ T cells sorted from blood. The subset here: CD45RA+ positively selected. The source of this sequence is a man aged 25-40 years in good health. The CDR3: CASSPQTSGSPGELFF. The CDR3, as DNA: TGTGCCAGCAGCCCGCAGACTAGCGGGAGCCCCGGGGAGCTGTTTTTT.